This TCR beta chain was captured in a study of T cell repertoires in aging, cancer and after chemotherapy. Study-wide background: Paired samples before and after chemotherapy came from chronic lymphocytic leukemia patients on fludarabine- or bendamustine-based regimens.

Germline-derived CDR1 and CDR2 are MNHEY and SVGEGT. The CDR3 runs to 17 residues. The ends lost 4 bases at V and 4 bases at J; junction bases unmatched: 14. This clonotype is medium-sized in the sample. Amplification of TCR beta used genomic DNA extracted from peripheral blood. Multiplex touch-down PCR with TRB-A/B primers amplified rearranged V-D-J TRB sequences. TCRdb used MiXCR to reprocess the multiplex PCR reads, holding one entry per CDR3 protein. The table has over a thousand distinct CDR3 sequences, around 24% seen once. This sequence joins TRBV6-2 or TRBV6-3 and TRBJ2-7, with 9 bases identical to TRBD1. The sequencing sample was made of blood. The clonotype comes from a human donor with a blood cancer. The CDR3 is CASSSPGFLGQGYEQYF. CDR3 bases: TGTGCCAGCAGTTCACCGGGATTCCTGGGACAGGGTTACGAGCAGTACTTC.